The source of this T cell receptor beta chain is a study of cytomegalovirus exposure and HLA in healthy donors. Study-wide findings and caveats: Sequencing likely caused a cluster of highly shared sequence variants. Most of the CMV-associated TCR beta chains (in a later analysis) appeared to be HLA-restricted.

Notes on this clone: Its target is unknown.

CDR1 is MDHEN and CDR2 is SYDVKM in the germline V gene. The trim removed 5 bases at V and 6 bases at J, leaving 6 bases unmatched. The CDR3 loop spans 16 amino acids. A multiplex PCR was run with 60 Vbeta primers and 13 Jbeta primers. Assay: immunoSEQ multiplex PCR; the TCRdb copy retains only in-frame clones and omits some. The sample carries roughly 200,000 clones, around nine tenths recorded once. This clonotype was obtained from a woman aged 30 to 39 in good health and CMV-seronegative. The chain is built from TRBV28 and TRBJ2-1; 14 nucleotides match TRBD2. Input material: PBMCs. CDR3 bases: TGTGCCAGCAGTCCTCCGACTAGCGGGGGGGGCAATGAGCAGTTCTTC. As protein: CASSPPTSGGGNEQFF.